The 22 T cell receptor beta chains below were found in one sample sequenced in a study of blood T cells in healthy people across ages. Using a J-beta primer mix together with a sample-barcoded 5' primer, a second PCR was run for about 6 to 11 cycles. From the 5' RACE reads, TCRdb called clonotypes with MiXCR, one entry per CDR3 protein. In the table there are more than 800,000 distinct CDR3 sequences, under 55% of which are singletons. Sequencing used blood. All receptors come from a woman in her sixties in good health.

The rearrangement links TRBV7-9 to TRBJ1-2; 9 positions match TRBD1. V lost 4 bases and J lost 2; bases outside the gene matches: 5. The CDR3 extends over 15 amino acids. Germline CDR1 is SEHNR and CDR2 is FQNEAQ (reference sequence). CDR3 region: CASSSDRGGNYGYTF. The CDR3 nucleotides read TGTGCCAGCAGCTCGGACAGGGGAGGCAACTATGGCTACACCTTC. Supplemented by reference TRBV7-9 and TRBJ1-2, the full variable domain reads DTGVSQNPRHKITKRGQNVTFRCDPISEHNRLYWYRQTLGQGPEFLTYFQNEAQLEKSRLLSDRFSAERPKGSFSTLEIQRTEQGDSAMYLCASSSDRGGNYGYTFGSGTRLTVV.

A single count supports this clonotype. Just one base apart from a much larger clone, this may be a read error. This chain links TRBV9 with TRBJ2-1; 11 nucleotides line up with TRBD2. This CDR3 contains 15 residues. Germline V gene lookup returns CDR1 SGDLS and CDR2 YYNGEE. The V gene end was trimmed by 3 bases and the J gene end by 5 bases; junction bases not matched to a gene: 4. CDR3 region: CASSEIAGGDNEQFF. The DNA for the CDR3 is TGTGCCAGCAGCGAAATAGCGGGAGGGGACAATGAGCAGTTCTTC.

The genes are TRBV24-1 and TRBJ2-6; D call uncertain. CDR1 and CDR2 from the germline V gene are KGHDR and SFDVKD. CDR3 length: 15 amino acids. Trimming removed 5 bases at V and 0 bases at J, with 7 bases between. Here the CDR3 reads CATSVVVSGANVLTF. Written as DNA, the CDR3 is TGTGCCACCAGTGTAGTAGTCTCTGGGGCCAACGTCCTGACTTTC.

The rearrangement links TRBV20-1 to TRBJ1-5; 7 bases line up with TRBD1. CDR3 length equals 14 residues. After removal of 2 bases from V and 5 bases from J, the junction contained 6 bases not matched to a gene. Per the germline V gene, CDR1 is DFQATT and CDR2 is SNEGSKA (reference sequence). The CDR3 DNA reads as TGCAGTGCTAGACCTGACAGGGAAGATCAGCCCCAGCATTTT. Protein: CSARPDREDQPQHF.

This clonotype was counted only a few times. CDR3 sequence (DNA): TGTGCCAGCAGTGACTGGGGGGCGTCTTCCAACAATGAGCAGTTCTTC. Residues: CASSDWGASSNNEQFF. The chain combines TRBV6-1 with TRBJ2-1; D is possibly TRBD1 or TRBD2 (6 bases each). With 3 bases removed from V and 5 bases from J, the gap between germline ends came to 17 bases. CDR3 length: 16 amino acids. Looked up from germline, CDR1 is MNHNS and CDR2 is SASEGT.

This clonotype was seen a few times. The rearrangement uses TRBV7-2 and TRBJ1-2; 7 bases are shared with TRBD1. Per the germline V gene, CDR1 is SGHTA and CDR2 is FQGNSA. The CDR3 loop spans 15 amino acids. V dropped 5 bases and J dropped 2; count of bases not matched to a gene: 8. The CDR3 loop is CASSAPGQENYGYTF. CDR3 DNA: TGTGCCAGCAGCGCCCCTGGACAGGAGAACTATGGCTACACCTTC.

This clonotype occurred a few times. The genes are TRBV6-5 and TRBJ2-7, with TRBD1 matching 8 bases. Germline V gene data show CDR1 as MNHEY and CDR2 as SVGAGI. The CDR3 loop spans 15 amino acids. The ends lost 0 bases at V and 3 bases at J; junction bases unmatched: 4. This chain's CDR3 is CASSYSRGQNYEQYF. The CDR3 bases are TGTGCCAGCAGTTACTCCAGGGGGCAGAACTACGAGCAGTACTTC.

This clonotype is a singleton in its sample. The chain couples TRBV2 to TRBJ2-3, with D tentatively TRBD2 (5 bases). The CDR3 consists of 16 residues. Germline loops: CDR1 SNHLY, CDR2 FYNNEI. V gave up 6 bases and J gave up 0 bases, with 16 bases separating them. The CDR3: CASSPISVPSTDTQYF. The CDR3 nucleotides are TGTGCCAGCAGCCCTATTAGCGTTCCTAGCACAGATACGCAGTATTTT.

In its sample, this clonotype was seen a few times. This chain uses TRBV5-4 with TRBJ2-3; 7 positions match TRBD2. This CDR3 spans 14 amino acids. From germline, CDR1 is SGHNT and CDR2 YYREEE (reference sequence). The V and J ends lost 2 bases and 4 bases, in that order; junction bases with no gene match: 4. The CDR3 nucleotides are TGTGCCAGCAGCTTATGGGGGAGGGCAGATACGCAGTATTTT. Its translation is CASSLWGRADTQYF.

This clonotype occurred a few times. This chain joins TRBV29-1 and TRBJ2-7; the D gene is possibly TRBD2 (6 bases). The CDR3 totals 12 residues. Trimming pared 4 bases from V and 3 bases from J, leaving 10 bases between. CDR1 and CDR2 from the germline V gene are SQVTM and ANQGSEA. DNA for the CDR3: TGCAGCGTTGGGCGGGACCACTACGAGCAGTACTTC. Protein product: CSVGRDHYEQYF.

The V call is TRBV2, the J call TRBJ2-7; D is perhaps TRBD2 (5 bases). The length of the CDR3 is 16 residues. The germline gives CDR1 SNHLY, CDR2 FYNNEI. Trimming cost V 7 bases and J 2 bases, with 21 bases left between them. DNA of the CDR3: TGTGCCAGCATCGGAGACCAGAGGGAAACAACCTACGAGCAGTACTTC. Protein sequence: CASIGDQRETTYEQYF. The full variable domain, with the rest looked up from reference TRBV2 and TRBJ2-7, is EPEVTQTPSHQVTQMGQEVILRCVPISNHLYFYWYRQILGQKVEFLVSFYNNEISEKSEIFDDQFSVERPDGSNFTLKIRSTKLEDSAMYFCASIGDQRETTYEQYFGPGTRLTVT.

The V gene is TRBV4-2, the J gene TRBJ2-7; 9 bases line up with TRBD2. Germline V CDR1 and CDR2: LGHNA, YNFKEQ. V shed 4 bases, J shed 2 bases, and the junction held 6 bases outside the gene matches. The CDR3 consists of 15 residues. This CDR3 reads CASSPGVAGAYEQYF. The CDR3, as DNA: TGTGCCAGCAGCCCCGGGGTAGCGGGGGCCTACGAGCAGTACTTC.

This clonotype occurred a few times. The chain carries TRBV12-3 or TRBV12-4 and TRBJ2-4; 8 bases line up with TRBD2. The CDR3 is 15 amino acids. After removal of 3 bases from V and 0 bases from J, the junction contained 1 base not matched to a gene. For the CDR3, the DNA is TGTGCCAGCAGTTTTCTAGCGGGAGCCAAAAACATTCAGTACTTC. Amino acid sequence: CASSFLAGAKNIQYF.

The rearrangement uses TRBV2 and TRBJ1-5; a possible D gene is TRBD1 (5 bases). This CDR3 has 16 amino acids. Trimming took off 7 bases at V and 4 bases at J, with 20 bases between the two ends. CDR1 is SNHLY and CDR2 is FYNNEI in the germline V gene. CDR3 loop: CASTHSTETWNQPQHF. CDR3 DNA sequence: TGTGCCAGCACCCATTCGACAGAGACATGGAATCAGCCCCAGCATTTT.

This clonotype was detected a few times. The chain joins TRBV11-2 to TRBJ2-4, with D possibly matching TRBD1 (5 bases). The CDR3 is made up of 12 amino acids. Trimming removed 5 bases at V and 4 bases at J, with 6 bases between. CDR1 and CDR2 (germline): SGHAT, FQNNGV. The CDR3 DNA follows: TGTGCCAGCAGCCCAGGGAAAAACATTCAGTACTTC. Residues: CASSPGKNIQYF.

The rearrangement uses TRBV15 and TRBJ1-1, with a weak D call TRBD1 (6 bases). Germline assignment: CDR1 LNHNV and CDR2 YYDKDF (reference sequence). Deletions cut 2 bases from V and 1 base from J, with 11 bases between. The CDR3 contains 15 residues. The CDR3 protein is CATSRTIGGNTEAFF. CDR3 in DNA: TGTGCCACCAGCAGAACGATAGGGGGGAACACTGAAGCTTTCTTT.

This clonotype came up a few times. This rearrangement joins TRBV11-1 to TRBJ2-3, with TRBD1 matching over 7 bases. Germline V gene data show CDR1 as SGHAT and CDR2 as FQDESV (reference sequence). CDR3 length: 14 amino acids. Trimming removed 5 bases from V and 1 base from J; junction bases left unmatched: 3. The CDR3 DNA reads as TGTGCCAGCAGCATGGACAGGCGCACAGATACGCAGTATTTT. Residues: CASSMDRRTDTQYF. Supplemented by reference TRBV11-1 and TRBJ2-3, the full variable domain reads EAEVAQSPRYKITEKSQAVAFWCDPISGHATLYWYRQILGQGPELLVQFQDESVVDDSQLPKDRFSAERLKGVDSTLKIQPAELGDSAMYLCASSMDRRTDTQYFGPGTRLTVL.

Notes on this clonotype: One junction end disagrees with the germline gene, perhaps due to a read error. The chain employs TRBV7-9 and TRBJ2-7, with 15 nucleotides matching TRBD2. The CDR3 runs 16 residues. Germline V CDR1 and CDR2: SEHNR, FQNEAQ (reference sequence). The CDR3 loop is CAGSPRTSGRAYEQYF. For the CDR3, the DNA is TGTGCCGGCAGCCCCCGGACTAGCGGGAGGGCCTACGAGCAGTACTTC. The full variable domain, rest sourced from reference TRBV7-9 and TRBJ2-7, is DTGVSQNPRHKITKRGQNVTFRCDPISEHNRLYWYRQTLGQGPEFLTYFQNEAQLEKSRLLSDRFSAERPKGSFSTLEIQRTEQGDSAMYLCAGSPRTSGRAYEQYFGPGTRLTVT.

The CDR3 region is CASSNRFGNEQFF. CDR3 sequence (DNA): TGTGCCAGCAGTAACCGATTCGGTAATGAGCAGTTCTTC. This chain connects TRBV2 to TRBJ2-1; D is ambiguous. V shed 5 bases and J shed 7 bases, with 12 bases lying between them. CDR1 and CDR2 (germline): SNHLY, FYNNEI. This CDR3 has 13 amino acids.

This clonotype has only a few counts. The J gene is TRBJ2-1, the V gene TRBV14; D unclear. CDR1 and CDR2 from the germline V gene are SGHDN and FVKESK. Trimming cost V 1 base and J 4 bases, with 8 bases left between them. CDR3 length equals 14 residues. The CDR3 protein is CASSQAVVYNEQFF. CDR3 bases: TGTGCCAGCAGCCAAGCGGTAGTATACAATGAGCAGTTCTTC.

The chain uses TRBV5-8 and TRBJ2-7; possibly TRBD1 for D (6 bases). Trimming took off 3 bases at V and 3 bases at J, with 13 bases between the two ends. The CDR3 extends over 14 amino acids. Germline CDR1 and CDR2: SGHTS and YDEGEE. For the CDR3, the DNA is TGTGCCAGCAGCTCTCCGGGACATAGCTACGAGCAGTACTTC. Amino acids: CASSSPGHSYEQYF. The variable domain in full, with the rest retrieved from reference TRBV5-8 and TRBJ2-7, is EAGVTQSPTHLIKTRGQQATLRCSPISGHTSVYWYQQALGLGLQFLLWYDEGEERNRGNFPPRFSGRQFPNYSSELNVNALELEDSALYLCASSSPGHSYEQYFGPGTRLTVT.

The V call is TRBV20-1, the J call TRBJ2-1, with TRBD1 matching 7 bases. Germline V lookup: CDR1 DFQATT, CDR2 SNEGSKA (reference sequence). This CDR3 contains 15 residues. The junction had 7 bases not matched to a gene; V was cut back by 5 bases and J by 0 bases. CDR3 nucleotide sequence: TGCAGTGCTCCACCACAGGGGTTCTCCTACAATGAGCAGTTCTTC. It codes for CSAPPQGFSYNEQFF.